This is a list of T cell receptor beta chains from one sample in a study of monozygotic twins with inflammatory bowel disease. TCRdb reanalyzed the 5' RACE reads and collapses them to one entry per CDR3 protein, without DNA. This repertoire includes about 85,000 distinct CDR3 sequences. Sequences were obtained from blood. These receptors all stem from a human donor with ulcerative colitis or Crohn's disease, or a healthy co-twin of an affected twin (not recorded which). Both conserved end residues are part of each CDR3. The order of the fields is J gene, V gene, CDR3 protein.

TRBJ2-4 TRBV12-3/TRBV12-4 CASSFGAGSYTENIQYF
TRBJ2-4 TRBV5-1 CASSLSGGNIQYF
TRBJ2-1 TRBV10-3 CAISGVGGNEQFF
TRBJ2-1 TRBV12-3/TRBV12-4 CASKIANEQFF
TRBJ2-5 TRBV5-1 CASSLRTRGSAETQYF
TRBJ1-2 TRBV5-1 CASSLNEPNYGYTF
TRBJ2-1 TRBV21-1 CASSKGIGRGASSYNEQFF
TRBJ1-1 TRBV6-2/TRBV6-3 CASSEWNTEAFF
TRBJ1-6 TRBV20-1 CSGTGPIRQALHF
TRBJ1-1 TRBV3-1 CASLGGDAVATEAFF
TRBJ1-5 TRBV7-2 CASSIRDGNQPQHF
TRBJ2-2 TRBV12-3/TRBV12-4 CASSFPGQLPGELFF
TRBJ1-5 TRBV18 CASSPGGGNQPQHF
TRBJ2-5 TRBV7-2 CASSLALRSGGRETQYF
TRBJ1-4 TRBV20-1 CSARGEGKLFF
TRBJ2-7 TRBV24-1 CATSEDRSSYEQYF
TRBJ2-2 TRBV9 CASSVEIGELFF
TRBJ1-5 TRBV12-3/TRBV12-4 CASSTPGLLNQPQHF
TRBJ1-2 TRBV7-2 CASSYLFEASYTF
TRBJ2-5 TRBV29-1 CSVDRSLGETQYF
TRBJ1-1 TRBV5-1 CASSLDGRAGPEAFF
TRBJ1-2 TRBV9 CASSPQVAVSTF
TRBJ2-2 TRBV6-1 CASRGQKNTGELFF
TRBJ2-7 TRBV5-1 CASSLAQGPYEQYF
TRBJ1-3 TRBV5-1 CASSYRGQGNTIYF
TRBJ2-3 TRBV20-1 CSARDLRTSSTDTQYF
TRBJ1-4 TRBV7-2 CASSTGATSEKLFF
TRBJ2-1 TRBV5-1 CASSLGTSRDNEQFF
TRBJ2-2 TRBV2 CASSERKRGKGLAGELFF
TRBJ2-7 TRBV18 CASSPPYGAYEQYF